This record concerns one T cell receptor beta chain sequence. V lost 6 bases and J lost 1, with 9 bases in between. CDR3 size: 13 residues. Germline V gene lookup returns CDR1 ENHRY and CDR2 SYGVKD. These data originate in a study of blood T cells in healthy people across ages. It was with a sample-barcoded 5' primer and a J-beta primer mix that a second PCR of about 6 to 11 cycles was run. TCRdb re-called the 5' RACE reads through MiXCR, storing one row per CDR3 protein. The sample includes about 900,000 distinct CDR3 sequences, 55% to 65% seen only once; the top ten take roughly 26%. The chain carries TRBV10-3 and TRBJ2-5; D gene ambiguous. Material: blood. This sequence originates from a man aged 30 to 45 in good health. The CDR3 spells CAISVDSQETQYF. The CDR3 coding sequence is TGTGCCATCAGCGTTGACTCCCAAGAGACCCAGTACTTC.